This is a list of T cell receptor beta chains from one sample in a study of T cell repertoires in cytomegalovirus infection. TCRdb ran MiXCR on the reads and lists one entry per CDR3 protein. There are hundreds of thousands of distinct CDR3 sequences in the sample; around a sixth occur only once, and more than 10% lies in the top ten. Sequencing was carried out using PBMCs. The receptors were sampled from a human donor in good health (CMV status not recorded). Some clones in this sample may be carry-over from other donors' samples. CDR3s include the opening cysteine and the closing phenylalanine or tryptophan. Each record gives: J gene, D gene, V gene, clone size, CDR3 DNA, CDR3 protein. The D gene is left open where the match is weak. Rows may omit the clone size; those that give it use once, few, many or a size class.

TRBJ2-3	.	TRBV29-1	.	TGCAGCGTTGAATGGGACACCACAGATACGCAGTATTTT	CSVEWDTTDTQYF
TRBJ2-7	.	TRBV5-8	.	TGTGCCAGCAGCTTGTACGGGCAGGCCACCTACGAGCAGTACTTC	CASSLYGQATYEQYF
TRBJ1-4	.	TRBV3-1	.	TGTGCCAGCAGCCAAGTTCCGCAGGTGAATGAAAAACTGTTTTTT	CASSQVPQVNEKLFF
TRBJ2-4	TRBD1	TRBV5-1	.	TGCGCCAGCAGCTCCGAAATACCGGGACAGGGTGACAACATTCAGTACTTC	CASSSEIPGQGDNIQYF
TRBJ2-5	TRBD2	TRBV3-1	.	TGTGCCAGCAGTTCGACGAGCGGGAACCAAGAGACCCAGTACTTC	CASSSTSGNQETQYF
TRBJ1-6	.	TRBV7-2	many	TGTGCCAGCAGCTCCCGGGCCCTGATTAATTCACCCCTCCACTTT	CASSSRALINSPLHF
TRBJ2-5	TRBD1	TRBV6-5	few	TGTGCCAGCAGTTACTCGAGGACAGGGCCAGAGACCCAGTACTTC	CASSYSRTGPETQYF
TRBJ1-4	.	TRBV28	.	TGTGCCAGCAGGGGGTTTGAAGAAAAACTGTTTTTT	CASRGFEEKLFF
TRBJ1-5	.	TRBV28	.	TGTGCCAGCAGGGGGGACAACAATCAGCCCCAGCATTTT	CASRGDNNQPQHF
TRBJ2-2	TRBD2	TRBV3-1	.	TGTGCCAGCAGCCCAAAGGGGCTAGCGGTCACCGGGGAGCTGTTTTTT	CASSPKGLAVTGELFF
TRBJ2-1	.	TRBV6-2/TRBV6-3	many	TGTGCCAGCAGTTATCCAGGACCCAACAATGAGCAGTTCTTC	CASSYPGPNNEQFF
TRBJ2-1	TRBD2	TRBV6-1	many	TGTGCCAGCTTCCCGGGACTAGGCTACAATGAGCAGTTCTTC	CASFPGLGYNEQFF
TRBJ1-5	TRBD1	TRBV28	few	TGTGCCAGCAGGGACAGGAGCTCTTATAGCAATCAGCCCCAGCATTTT	CASRDRSSYSNQPQHF
TRBJ1-1	TRBD1	TRBV20-1	few	TGCAGTGCTAGAGACTCCAGGGGGCCGGGGTACACTGAAGCTTTCTTT	CSARDSRGPGYTEAFF
TRBJ2-4	.	TRBV28	few	TGTGCCAGCACATATGGGGATCGAGGGGCTGGCATTCAGTACTTC	CASTYGDRGAGIQYF
TRBJ2-2	.	TRBV4-3	.	TGCGCCAGCAGCCCCTACGGAGGGACCGGGGAGCTGTTTTTT	CASSPYGGTGELFF
TRBJ2-2	.	TRBV5-6	once	TGTGCCAGCAGCCGTTGGTTTCTTCGGAACACCGGGGAGCTGTTTTTT	CASSRWFLRNTGELFF
TRBJ2-5	TRBD1	TRBV28	few	TGTGCCAGCAGGGCAGGGGGCAGAGAGACCCAGTACTTC	CASRAGGRETQYF
TRBJ2-1	TRBD2	TRBV19	.	TGTGCCAGTAGTGAATTAGCGGGACCCTACAATGAGCAGTTCTTC	CASSELAGPYNEQFF
TRBJ1-6	.	TRBV10-3	.	TGTGCCATCAGAGAGGGAGACGGGAATTCACCCCTCCACTTT	CAIREGDGNSPLHF
TRBJ2-5	.	TRBV6-6	few	TGTGCCAGCAGTTACGGCGAAGAAGAGACCCAGTACTTC	CASSYGEEETQYF
TRBJ1-1	.	TRBV7-9	.	TGTGCCAGCAGCTTAGCGTTGGGGGGGCAGGTTGAAGCTTTCTTT	CASSLALGGQVEAFF
TRBJ2-3	.	TRBV28	many	TGTGCCAGCAGTCCCCCCGGGCCATTCACAGATACGCAGTATTTT	CASSPPGPFTDTQYF
TRBJ2-7	.	TRBV11-2	.	TGTGCCAGCAGTCCCAGGGTATACGAGCAGTACTTC	CASSPRVYEQYF
TRBJ1-6	TRBD1	TRBV20-1	many	TGCAGTGCTCGGACAGGAGGGGAAAATTCACCCCTCCACTTT	CSARTGGENSPLHF
TRBJ2-5	.	TRBV7-2	many	TGTGCCAGCAGCTTATTTGGGGGTTTCCAAGAGACCCAGTACTTC	CASSLFGGFQETQYF
TRBJ2-3	.	TRBV5-4	.	TGTGCCAGCAGCCCGAGGGGCGTTGGCACAGATACGCAGTATTTT	CASSPRGVGTDTQYF
TRBJ2-2	.	TRBV7-2	many	TGTGCCAGCAGCTTTCAGTCCGGGGAGCTGTTTTTT	CASSFQSGELFF
TRBJ1-2	.	TRBV7-3	many	TGTGCCAGCAGCTCAGAGGGGGACCGCGTAAATATCTATGGCTACACCTTC	CASSSEGDRVNIYGYTF
TRBJ1-2	TRBD1	TRBV12-3/TRBV12-4	few	TGTGCCAGCAGTACTACTGGGACAGGGCCAGCTAACTATGGCTACACCTTC	CASSTTGTGPANYGYTF
TRBJ2-3	.	TRBV7-2	many	TGTGCCAGCAGCTTAGTTTACCGGCAGGGATCAGATACGCAGTATTTT	CASSLVYRQGSDTQYF
TRBJ2-1	.	TRBV4-1	.	TGCGCCAGCAGCCACGGAGAGGAGCAGTTCTTC	CASSHGEEQFF
TRBJ1-1	.	TRBV12-3/TRBV12-4	few	TGTGCCAGCACCACCGGGCCTAACACTGAAGCTTTCTTT	CASTTGPNTEAFF
TRBJ1-2	.	TRBV12-3/TRBV12-4	many	TGTGCCAGCAGTTTGGTTCAGGCAGCTAACTATGGCTACACCTTC	CASSLVQAANYGYTF
TRBJ1-5	.	TRBV12-3/TRBV12-4	many	TGTGCCAGCAGGCAAGACAGCTTCGGTCAGCCCCAGCATTTT	CASRQDSFGQPQHF
TRBJ2-5	.	TRBV5-1	.	TGCGCCAGCAGCTTGGATCGGGGCTCGGGGGAGACCCAGTACTTC	CASSLDRGSGETQYF
TRBJ2-5	TRBD1	TRBV28	many	TGTGCCAGCAGTTTTCATGGGACAGGGGGCGAGACCCAGTACTTC	CASSFHGTGGETQYF
TRBJ2-2	.	TRBV6-4	few	TGTGCCAGCCAAGTGAGGGCTATCGGGGAGCTGTTTTTT	CASQVRAIGELFF
TRBJ1-1	.	TRBV28	.	TGTGCCAGCAGTTCACCACGGGGGGCGAAAACTGAAGCTTTCTTT	CASSSPRGAKTEAFF
TRBJ1-2	.	TRBV7-8	few	TGTGCCAGCAGCTTAGCCCCGCGTAACTATGGCTACACCTTC	CASSLAPRNYGYTF
TRBJ2-7	.	TRBV7-2	many	TGTGCCAGCAGCTTGGGACTCCGCTCCTACGAGCAGTACTTC	CASSLGLRSYEQYF
TRBJ2-5	.	TRBV6-2/TRBV6-3	many	TGTGCCAGCAGTTACGGCCCTCTGGCGACCCAGTACTTC	CASSYGPLATQYF
TRBJ2-2	TRBD1	TRBV7-2	many	TGTGCCAGCAGCTTAGGAGGGACAGGGGTGGTCGGGGAGCTGTTTTTT	CASSLGGTGVVGELFF
TRBJ1-6	TRBD1	TRBV4-1	many	TGCGCCAGCAGCCAGGCAGACAGGCCAGGGGGGACTTCACCCCTCCACTTT	CASSQADRPGGTSPLHF
TRBJ1-6	TRBD1	TRBV20-1	.	TGCAGTGCCCCATCAGGGGGCACTTCACCCCTCCACTTT	CSAPSGGTSPLHF
TRBJ1-2	.	TRBV11-1	many	TGTGCCAGCAGCCAAGACAGTAACTATGGCTACACCTTC	CASSQDSNYGYTF
TRBJ2-7	.	TRBV12-3/TRBV12-4	many	TGTGCCAGCAGTTCCGGGAGCGACAGCTACGAGCAGTACTTC	CASSSGSDSYEQYF
TRBJ1-2	.	TRBV28	many	TGTGCCAGCCAGGACGGAACAGGTGGTGGCTACACCTTC	CASQDGTGGGYTF
TRBJ1-5	.	TRBV7-2	.	TGTGCCAGCGGTCCTTATGGGGGGCCCCAGCATTTT	CASGPYGGPQHF
TRBJ1-4	.	TRBV28	.	TGTGCCAGCAGTTTACCAGGCTTAAATGAAAAACTGTTTTTT	CASSLPGLNEKLFF
TRBJ2-7	.	TRBV5-1	.	TGCGCCAGCAGCCACGAATCTGGGACCGGAGTCTACGAGCAGTACTTC	CASSHESGTGVYEQYF